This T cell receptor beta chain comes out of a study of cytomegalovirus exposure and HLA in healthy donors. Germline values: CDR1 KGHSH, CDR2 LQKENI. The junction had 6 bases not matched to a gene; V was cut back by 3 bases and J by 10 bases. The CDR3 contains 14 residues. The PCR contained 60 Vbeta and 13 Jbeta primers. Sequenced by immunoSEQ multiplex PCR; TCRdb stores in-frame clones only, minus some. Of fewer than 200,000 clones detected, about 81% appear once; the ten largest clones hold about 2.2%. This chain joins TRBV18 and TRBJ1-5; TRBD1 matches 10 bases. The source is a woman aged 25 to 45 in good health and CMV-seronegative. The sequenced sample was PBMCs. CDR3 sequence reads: CASSPGTGEGPQHF. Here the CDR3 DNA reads TGTGCCAGCTCACCTGGGACAGGGGAGGGACCCCAGCATTTT. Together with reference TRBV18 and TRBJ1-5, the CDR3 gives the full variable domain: NAGVMQNPRHLVRRRGQEARLRCSPMKGHSHVYWYRQLPEEGLKFMVYLQKENIIDESGMPKERFSAEFPKEGPSILRIQQVVRGDSAAYFCASSPGTGEGPQHFGDGTRLSIL.